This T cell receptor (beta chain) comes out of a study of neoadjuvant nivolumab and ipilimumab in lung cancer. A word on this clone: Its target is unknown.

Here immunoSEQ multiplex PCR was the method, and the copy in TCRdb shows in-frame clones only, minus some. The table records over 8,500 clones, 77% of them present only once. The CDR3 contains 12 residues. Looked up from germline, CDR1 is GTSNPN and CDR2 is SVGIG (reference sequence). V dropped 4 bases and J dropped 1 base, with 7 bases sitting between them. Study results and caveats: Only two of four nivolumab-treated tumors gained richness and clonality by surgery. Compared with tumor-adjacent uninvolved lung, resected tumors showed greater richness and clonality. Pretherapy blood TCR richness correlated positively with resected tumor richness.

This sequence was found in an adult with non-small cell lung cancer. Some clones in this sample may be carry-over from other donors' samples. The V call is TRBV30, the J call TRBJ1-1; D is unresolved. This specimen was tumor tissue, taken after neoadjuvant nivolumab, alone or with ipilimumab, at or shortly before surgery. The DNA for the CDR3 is TGTGCCTGGAATGGCGGGAACACTGAAGCTTTCTTT. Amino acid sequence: CAWNGGNTEAFF.